This T cell receptor (beta chain) was retrieved from a study of CD8+ T cells in alopecia areata. This sample's treatment: oral pan-JAK inhibitor, 5-10 mg twice daily. Germline CDR1 is MNHEY and CDR2 is SVGAGI. V was shortened by 10 bases and J by 10 bases, with 25 bases between the two germline ends. This CDR3 spans 14 amino acids. TCR sequencing used cDNA made by reverse transcription of extracted RNA. Clones were read by immunoSEQ multiplex PCR, and TCRdb kept only the in-frame ones, dropping some. This sample has 150,000 to 250,000 clones, with 55% to 70% found just once. Overall study findings and caveats: Scalp and blood retained many expanded lesional clones during tofacitinib.

Details on this clone: Its cognate antigen is unknown.

Sequenced here: CD4+ T cells sorted from blood, sampled at week 4, from a patient treated with tofacitinib. The chain uses TRBV6-5 and TRBJ1-1; D gene unclear. This clonotype originated in a human donor with alopecia areata. The CDR3 reads CATQPTHDIVVAFF. The CDR3 DNA reads TGTGCCACCCAGCCAACTCACGATATCGTCGTAGCTTTCTTT.